The clone carrying this TCR beta chain has a handful of counts. The record originates from a study of blood T cell repertoires in COVID-19. Study-level information: Spain, Italy and the United States supplied samples that represented acute and convalescent COVID-19. In each case, the material was cDNA or gDNA derived from T cells, B-cell-depleted T cells, or PBMCs.

Authors' methods: Scientists estimated how many nucleated cells there were by amplifying reference gene primers. Produced via immunoSEQ multiplex PCR; TCRdb's table is partial and in-frame only. V and J calls and clone size are as listed in that table; D and trimming were resolved from the DNA. The sample lists under 200,000 clones; around 89% were seen once. The sample was peripheral blood. This TCR was sampled from a man aged 50 or older who had recovered from COVID-19.

In DNA form, the CDR3 reads TGTGCCAGCAGTCCACGGTCGGATTCACCCCTCCACTTT. Residues: CASSPRSDSPLHF. This chain links TRBV5-4 with TRBJ1-6; no firm D call. This CDR3 is 13 amino acids long. Germline loops: CDR1 SGHNT, CDR2 YYREEE (reference sequence). The V gene lost 5 bases and the J gene lost 8 bases, with 11 bases spanning the gap. The whole variable domain, remainder taken from reference TRBV5-4 and TRBJ1-6, is ETGVTQSPTHLIKTRGQQVTLRCSSQSGHNTVSWYQQALGQGPQFIFQYYREEENGRGNFPPRFSGLQFPNYSSELNVNALELDDSALYLCASSPRSDSPLHFGNGTRLTVT.